These T cell receptor beta chains were read from a single sample in a study of molecular identifiers for immune sequencing clone quantification. TCRdb re-called the PCR reads with MiXCR, one entry per CDR3 protein. The data hold approximately 680,000 distinct CDR3 sequences, with 25% observed a single time. Sequencing was done on a sample of naive CD8+ T cells from blood, with Jurkat cell RNA spiked in. Receptors were obtained from a human donor in good health. Some libraries in this study had Jurkat cell RNA spiked in. The CDR3 runs from the conserved cysteine through the conserved F or W. Fields, in order: J gene, clone size, V gene, D gene, CDR3 protein, CDR3 DNA. A D gene is named only where the DNA matches it firmly. Part of the rows lack a size; the others show once, few, many or a class for expanded clones.

>TRBJ1-6|-|TRBV19|-
CASSIGTYGNSPLHF
TGTGCCAGTAGTATAGGGACTTACGGAAATTCACCCCTCCACTTT
>TRBJ2-1|-|TRBV24-1|TRBD2
CATSDSRGGWNEQFF
TGTGCCACCAGTGATAGCCGGGGGGGCTGGAATGAGCAGTTCTTC
>TRBJ2-5|few|TRBV27|TRBD2
CASSLLGLAGGPEETQYF
TGTGCCAGCAGTTTACTAGGACTAGCGGGAGGGCCTGAGGAGACCCAGTACTTC
>TRBJ1-1|many|TRBV14|TRBD1
CASSPRGPAEAFF
TGTGCCAGCAGCCCAAGGGGGCCCGCTGAAGCTTTCTTT
>TRBJ1-2|many|TRBV6-2/TRBV6-3|-
CASSPNYGYTF
TGTGCCAGCAGTCCAAACTATGGCTACACCTTC
>TRBJ2-1|few|TRBV7-8|TRBD2
CASSLISGGNNEQFF
TGTGCCAGCAGCTTGATAAGCGGGGGTAATAATGAGCAGTTCTTC
>TRBJ2-3|many|TRBV6-5|-
CASSYGGRETDTQYF
TGTGCCAGCAGTTACGGTGGCAGGGAAACAGATACGCAGTATTTT
>TRBJ2-5|many|TRBV15|-
CATSRDRKETQYF
TGTGCCACCAGTAGAGACAGGAAAGAGACCCAGTACTTC
>TRBJ2-2|many|TRBV7-9|TRBD1
CASSLPGQILNTGELFF
TGTGCCAGCAGCCTTCCGGGACAGATTTTGAACACCGGGGAGCTGTTTTTT
>TRBJ2-1|-|TRBV5-6|-
CASSIPGPRDPYNEQFF
TGTGCCAGCAGTATACCGGGACCCAGGGACCCCTACAATGAGCAGTTCTTC
>TRBJ2-2|-|TRBV7-2|-
CASSPQGVPGELFF
TGTGCCAGCAGCCCCCAAGGGGTCCCCGGGGAGCTGTTTTTT
>TRBJ2-7|many|TRBV2|-
CASSEVAGYEQYF
TGTGCCAGCAGTGAAGTTGCTGGGTACGAGCAGTACTTC
>TRBJ1-1|few|TRBV7-9|TRBD1
CASSQAFGTAIEGGGDTEAFF
TGTGCCAGCAGCCAGGCGTTTGGGACAGCGATAGAGGGAGGGGGTGATACTGAAGCTTTCTTT
>TRBJ1-5|few|TRBV2|-
CASRETNQPQHF
TGTGCCAGCAGGGAAACTAATCAGCCCCAGCATTTT
>TRBJ1-1|many|TRBV6-1|-
CASLQGPLLLNTEAFF
TGTGCCAGCCTTCAGGGGCCCCTGTTATTGAACACTGAAGCTTTCTTT
>TRBJ2-7|-|TRBV12-3/TRBV12-4|-
CASSFPASEQYF
TGTGCCAGCAGTTTTCCGGCGTCCGAGCAGTACTTC
>TRBJ2-3|many|TRBV7-9|TRBD2
CASSLSGTNTDTQYF
TGTGCCAGCAGTCTTAGCGGGACCAACACAGATACGCAGTATTTT
>TRBJ2-5|many|TRBV12-3/TRBV12-4|-
CASSLGPAGHQETQYF
TGTGCCAGCAGTTTAGGTCCAGCGGGCCACCAAGAGACCCAGTACTTC
>TRBJ2-5|many|TRBV6-6|TRBD2
CASSYPSGGAETQYF
TGTGCCAGCAGTTACCCTAGCGGGGGGGCTGAGACCCAGTACTTC
>TRBJ2-5|-|TRBV9|-
CASSVGGGETQYF
TGTGCCAGCAGCGTAGGTGGGGGGGAGACCCAGTACTTC
>TRBJ2-3|many|TRBV7-2|-
CASSLGAGDGDTQYF
TGTGCCAGCAGCTTAGGGGCAGGGGATGGGGATACGCAGTATTTT
>TRBJ2-7|many|TRBV4-3|-
CASSQDLGQIYEQYF
TGCGCCAGCAGCCAAGATCTTGGCCAGATCTACGAGCAGTACTTC
>TRBJ2-1|many|TRBV27|TRBD2
CASTGLVGGEQFF
TGTGCCAGCACTGGACTAGTTGGGGGTGAGCAGTTCTTC
>TRBJ2-3|-|TRBV12-3/TRBV12-4|-
CAGGQDTQYF
TGTGCCGGGGGGCAAGATACGCAGTATTTT
>TRBJ2-7|-|TRBV6-2/TRBV6-3|TRBD1
CASSYVDRASYEQYF
TGTGCCAGCAGTTACGTGGACAGGGCCTCCTACGAGCAGTACTTC